This T cell receptor (beta chain) was captured by sequencing in a study of human T cells and chemical hapten exposure. At the level of the study: Small pooled library volume differences chiefly drove per-sample TCR yield variation.

Time point: healthy volunteer bleed at 2 weeks. Unseparated into fractions, whole blood served as the source from which total RNA was extracted. Per germline, CDR1 SGHRS and CDR2 YFSETQ. Trimming at V came to 4 bases and at J to 2 bases, leaving 7 bases not matched to a gene. This CDR3 is built from 15 residues. Broader study findings: Those TCRs sitting above 1 in 1000 frequency stayed the same with DPC sensitization.

In this sample, this clonotype turned up many times. Its antigen is not known. Each cDNA molecule in the library carried unique molecular identifiers. Original methodology: Ranging from about 20,000 to 700,000, TCR counts per sample had a median value of around 94,000. TCRdb called the RACE reads again in MiXCR, with one record for every CDR3 protein. The V and J calls reflect TCRdb's pipeline rather than the authors' work. The table lists about 45,000 distinct CDR3 sequences, around 4% of them singletons. The sequence was obtained from a female donor in good health. Some clones in this sample may be carry-over from other donors' samples. V is TRBV5-1 and J is TRBJ2-3; 7 bases map to TRBD2. The sequencing input was whole blood. The CDR3 is CASSPKTSITDTQYF. In DNA, the CDR3 is TGCGCCAGCAGCCCTAAGACTAGCATCACAGATACGCAGTATTTT.